Listed below are T cell receptor beta chains from one sample, sequenced in a study of spatial heterogeneity in lung cancer. TCRdb reprocessed the 5' RACE reads via MiXCR and lists one record per CDR3 protein. The profile covers 95,000 to 130,000 distinct CDR3 sequences, with 12% appearing a single time and around 17% taken by the ten largest. The starting material was PBMCs, obtained at follow-up. The receptor set was obtained from a male donor with early-stage non-small cell lung cancer. Each CDR3 is given with its conserved first and last residue. The D gene is left open where the match is weak. The size of a clone is reported for some rows only, either as once, few or many, or as a class for expanded clones.

TRBV7-2	TRBJ1-5	many	TRBD1	TGTGCCAGCAGCTCGACGAACAGGGGCCAGCCCCAGCATTTT	CASSSTNRGQPQHF
TRBV4-2	TRBJ1-2	many	-	TGTGCCAGCAGCCAAGATTTGAAGGGTGGCTATGGCTACACCTTC	CASSQDLKGGYGYTF
TRBV5-1	TRBJ1-1	-	-	TGCGCCAGCAGCTTGAACGCGGAGAACACTGAAGCTTTCTTT	CASSLNAENTEAFF
TRBV6-2/TRBV6-3	TRBJ2-3	few	-	TGTGCCAGCAGTTACTTACTGGGTCCAGATACGCAGTATTTT	CASSYLLGPDTQYF
TRBV20-1	TRBJ2-7	many	TRBD1	TGCAGAGACCCCACAGGGGGCGTCGACTACGAGCAGTACTTC	CRDPTGGVDYEQYF
TRBV3-1	TRBJ2-7	few	-	TGTGCCAGCAGCCAAGTCAAAAGAGAGCAGTACTTC	CASSQVKREQYF
TRBV6-5	TRBJ2-3	-	-	TGTGCCAGCAGCTACGGAGGGGGCCCTACGCAGTATTTT	CASSYGGGPTQYF
TRBV4-2	TRBJ2-1	-	TRBD2	TGTGCCAGCAGCCAAGATACTAGCGGGGGCTACAATGAGCAGTTCTTC	CASSQDTSGGYNEQFF
TRBV20-1	TRBJ2-7	many	TRBD2	TGCAGTGCTATCCCCTTAGCGGGGGGCTACGAGCAGTACTTC	CSAIPLAGGYEQYF
TRBV29-1	TRBJ2-3	few	-	TGCAGCGTTGTCTCTTTGCGGAGCACAGATACGCAGTATTTT	CSVVSLRSTDTQYF
TRBV28	TRBJ1-2	few	TRBD1	TGTGCCCACAGTTTAGCAGCCGGGACAGGGGGCCTCCGAAACTATGGCTACACCTTC	CAHSLAAGTGGLRNYGYTF
TRBV11-2	TRBJ2-7	many	TRBD1	TGTGCCAGCAGCCCGCCCGGGACAGGGATCTACGAGCAGTACTTC	CASSPPGTGIYEQYF
TRBV18	TRBJ1-1	-	-	TGTGCCAGCTCACCAGTAGACCGGAACACTGAAGCTTTCTTT	CASSPVDRNTEAFF
TRBV12-3/TRBV12-4	TRBJ2-3	many	TRBD1	TGTGCCAGCAGCCGAGGGACAGAGAGCACAGATACGCAGTATTTT	CASSRGTESTDTQYF
TRBV24-1	TRBJ2-5	few	TRBD2	TGTGCCCCGAGCGGGGGGGCCCGAGAGACCCAGTACTTC	CAPSGGARETQYF
TRBV14	TRBJ2-3	many	-	TGTGCCAGCAGCCCACAGGGTCATGGAGATACGCAGTATTTT	CASSPQGHGDTQYF
TRBV27	TRBJ2-7	many	-	TGTGCCAGCGCGCCAGCCGCGGGCTACGAGCAGTACTTC	CASAPAAGYEQYF
TRBV7-9	TRBJ1-2	-	-	TGTGCCAGCAGCTTAGTCTATGGCTACACCTTC	CASSLVYGYTF
TRBV2	TRBJ2-3	few	TRBD1	TGTGCCAGCAGTGGGCCAGGGGGCATGCGAGATACGCAGTATTTT	CASSGPGGMRDTQYF
TRBV4-1	TRBJ1-4	few	-	TGCGCCAGCAGCCAAGTAAGGGGGGGTAATGAAAAACTGTTTTTT	CASSQVRGGNEKLFF
TRBV20-1	TRBJ2-6	many	-	TGCAGTGCTAGAGATGGGGCGGGGAGGGCCAACGTCCTGACTTTC	CSARDGAGRANVLTF
TRBV4-2	TRBJ2-1	few	-	TGTGCCAGCAGCCAAGACGGGCAGGAGCAGTTCTTC	CASSQDGQEQFF
TRBV4-3	TRBJ2-1	-	-	TGCGCCAGCAGCCAAGATGTGCGGTATGAGCAGTTCTTC	CASSQDVRYEQFF
TRBV21-1	TRBJ2-7	-	-	TGTGCCAGCAGCAAAGTTGGGGGAAGGAGCTACTACGAGCAGTACTTC	CASSKVGGRSYYEQYF
TRBV7-9	TRBJ1-5	-	TRBD1	TGTGCCAGCAGCTTAGGGGCAGGGGGCGCGCAGCCCCAGCATTTT	CASSLGAGGAQPQHF
TRBV7-9	TRBJ2-1	few	-	TGTGCCAGCAGCACCCTTCTTGGCTCCTACAATGAGCAGTTCTTC	CASSTLLGSYNEQFF
TRBV11-2	TRBJ2-7	many	-	TGTGCCAGCAGCTTAGCATCGGGGACCGGGCAGTACTTC	CASSLASGTGQYF
TRBV29-1	TRBJ2-7	few	-	TGCAGCGTGGGGTCTACCTACGAGCAGTACTTC	CSVGSTYEQYF
TRBV4-1	TRBJ2-5	-	TRBD2	TGCGCCAGCAGCCAAGATGCCGGACTAGCGGGGTTGCAAGAGACCCAGTACTTC	CASSQDAGLAGLQETQYF
TRBV5-4	TRBJ2-3	many	TRBD1	TGTGCCAGCAGCTACCGGGACAGGGGCACAGATACGCAGTATTTT	CASSYRDRGTDTQYF
TRBV6-2/TRBV6-3	TRBJ1-5	-	-	TGTGCCAGCCGGGGGGCAGGAAGCAATCAGCCCCAGCATTTT	CASRGAGSNQPQHF
TRBV9	TRBJ2-3	few	-	TGTGCCAGCAGCGTGGCGGACCTATCTAGCACAGATACGCAGTATTTT	CASSVADLSSTDTQYF
TRBV12-2	TRBJ2-1	-	-	TGTGCAAGTCGCTTAAGTAGCGGGAGTGCCAGCTCCTACAATGAGCAGTTCTTC	CASRLSSGSASSYNEQFF
TRBV20-1	TRBJ1-2	few	TRBD1	TGCAGTGCTAGGTCCCGGGACAGGGCTAATACCCGCTACACCTTC	CSARSRDRANTRYTF
TRBV11-3	TRBJ2-3	-	-	TGTGCCAGCAGCGCCCGCCCGGACACAGATACGCAGTATTTT	CASSARPDTDTQYF
TRBV28	TRBJ1-4	-	-	TGTGCCAGCTTCTCCGAAAAACTGTTTTTT	CASFSEKLFF
TRBV5-4	TRBJ2-3	-	-	TGTGCCAGCAGCTTGGGGCTAGCACGCGCAGATACGCAGTATTTT	CASSLGLARADTQYF
TRBV4-1	TRBJ2-1	few	-	TGCGCCAGCAGCCAACCCCTTGCTCGCGAGCAGTTCTTC	CASSQPLAREQFF
TRBV30	TRBJ1-1	-	TRBD1	TGTGCCTGGGCGGGACAGGCGAACACTGAAGCTTTCTTT	CAWAGQANTEAFF